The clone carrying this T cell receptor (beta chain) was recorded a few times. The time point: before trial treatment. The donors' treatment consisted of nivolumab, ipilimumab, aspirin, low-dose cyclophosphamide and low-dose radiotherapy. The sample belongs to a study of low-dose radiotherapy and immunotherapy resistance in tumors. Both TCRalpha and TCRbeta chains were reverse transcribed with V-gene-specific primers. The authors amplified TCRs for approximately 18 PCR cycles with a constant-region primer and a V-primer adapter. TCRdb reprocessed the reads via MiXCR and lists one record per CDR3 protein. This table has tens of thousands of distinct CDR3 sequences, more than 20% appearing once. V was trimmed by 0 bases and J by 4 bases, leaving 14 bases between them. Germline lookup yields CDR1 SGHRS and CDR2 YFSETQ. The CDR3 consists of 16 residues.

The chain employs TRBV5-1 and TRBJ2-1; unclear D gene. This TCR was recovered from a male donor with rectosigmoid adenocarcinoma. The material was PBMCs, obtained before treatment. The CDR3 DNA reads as TGCGCCAGCAGCTTGGCCTCAGGCCTGGGTTACAATGAGCAGTTCTTC. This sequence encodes CASSLASGLGYNEQFF.